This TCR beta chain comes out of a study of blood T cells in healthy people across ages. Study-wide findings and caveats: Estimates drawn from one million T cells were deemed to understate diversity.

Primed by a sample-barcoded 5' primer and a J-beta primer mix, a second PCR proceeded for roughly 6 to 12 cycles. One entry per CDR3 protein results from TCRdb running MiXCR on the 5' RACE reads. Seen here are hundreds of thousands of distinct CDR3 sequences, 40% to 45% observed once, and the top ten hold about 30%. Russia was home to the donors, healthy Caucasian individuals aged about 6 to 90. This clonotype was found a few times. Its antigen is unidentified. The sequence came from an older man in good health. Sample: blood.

The CDR3 spells CASSFDSTEAFF. The CDR3 nucleotides read TGTGCCAGCAGCTTCGACAGTACTGAAGCTTTCTTT. This chain joins TRBV6-6 and TRBJ1-1; possibly TRBD1 for D (5 bases). Germline assignment: CDR1 MNHNY and CDR2 SVGAGI (reference sequence). Trimming took off 6 bases at V and 5 bases at J, with 10 bases between the two ends. This CDR3 has 12 amino acids.